The 30 T cell receptor beta chains below come from one sample, sequenced in a study of blood T cell repertoires in COVID-19. Generated by immunoSEQ multiplex PCR, the TCRdb table keeps only in-frame clones and is missing some. The sample carries about 220,000 clones, roughly 85% recorded once. Sequenced: PBMCs or T cells enriched from blood (not recorded which). The origin of the receptors is a woman in her 50s who had been exposed to COVID-19.

With regard to this clone: Additional DNA sequences in this sample encode the identical CDR3. The chain links TRBV18 to TRBJ1-1; TRBD1 agrees at 7 bases. The CDR3 totals 13 residues. J lost 5 bases, V lost 2 bases, and 2 bases had no gene match. Germline CDR1 KGHSH, CDR2 LQKENI. Here the CDR3 DNA reads TGTGCCAGCTCACCAGACAGGGTGACTGAAGCTTTCTTT. This encodes CASSPDRVTEAFF. The full variable domain, in which reference TRBV18 and TRBJ1-1 provide the parts outside the CDR3, is NAGVMQNPRHLVRRRGQEARLRCSPMKGHSHVYWYRQLPEEGLKFMVYLQKENIIDESGMPKERFSAEFPKEGPSILRIQQVVRGDSAAYFCASSPDRVTEAFFGQGTRLTVV.

This chain links TRBV4-3 with TRBJ2-7, with D possibly TRBD1 on 6 matching bases. Germline values: CDR1 LGHNA, CDR2 YSLEER. The CDR3 consists of 15 residues. The ends were cut back, 2 bases at V and 6 bases at J, with 17 bases in the middle. CDR3 DNA sequence: TGCGCCAGCAGCCAACGTCACAGGGACGTCTCCGAGCAGTACTTC. This sequence encodes CASSQRHRDVSEQYF.

This clone was counted a few times. The CDR3 loop is CAWSVQGTQQYF. The CDR3 region has the DNA TGTGCCTGGAGTGTACAGGGGACCCAGCAGTATTTT. The chain uses TRBV30 and TRBJ2-3; TRBD1 matches 7 bases. The germline gives CDR1 GTSNPN, CDR2 SVGIG (reference sequence). The V gene end was trimmed by 0 bases and the J gene end by 11 bases; junction bases not matched to a gene: 5. The CDR3 covers 12 residues.

V is TRBV29-1 and J is TRBJ1-2; TRBD1 is a possible D gene (5 bases). This CDR3 has 13 amino acids. Germline V CDR1 and CDR2: SQVTM, ANQGSEA. V lost 3 bases, J lost 5 bases, and 13 bases lay in between. CDR3 sequence: CSVDPPTEYGYTF. The CDR3 DNA follows: TGCAGCGTTGACCCTCCGACAGAGTATGGCTACACCTTC.

The CDR3 here is CASSFAPGQGAKAFF. For the CDR3, the DNA is TGCGCCAGCAGCTTTGCGCCGGGACAGGGGGCTAAAGCTTTCTTT. The V gene is TRBV5-1, the J gene TRBJ1-1, with 12 bases identical to TRBD1. With V trimmed by 2 bases and J by 9 bases, 8 bases remained unmatched. Germline loops: CDR1 SGHRS, CDR2 YFSETQ. CDR3 length equals 15 residues.

Ten or more counts support this clone. The rearrangement uses TRBV6-1 and TRBJ1-5, with D possibly being TRBD1 (6 bases). Germline V gene sequence: CDR1 MNHNS, CDR2 SASEGT. The ends were cut back, 1 base at V and 7 bases at J, with 23 bases in the middle. The CDR3 totals 18 residues. CDR3 residues: CASSEGGLGRETGQPQHF. The CDR3 nucleotides read TGTGCCAGCAGTGAAGGGGGGCTGGGGCGCGAAACAGGCCAGCCCCAGCATTTT.

The rearrangement uses TRBV27 and TRBJ1-6; the match to TRBD1 covers 7 bases. The germline gives CDR1 MNHEY, CDR2 SMNVEV (reference sequence). J was trimmed by 6 bases and V by 5 bases; bases with no gene match: 4. There are 14 residues in the CDR3. CDR3 sequence: CASSPGQPNSPLHF. The CDR3 DNA is TGTGCCAGCAGTCCGGGACAGCCTAATTCACCCCTCCACTTT.

The rearrangement joins TRBV6-2 or TRBV6-3 to TRBJ2-5, with D tentatively TRBD2 (5 bases). V shed 2 bases and J shed 5 bases, with 9 bases lying between them. There are 13 residues in the CDR3. The germline V gene has CDR1 MNHEY and CDR2 SVGEGT. The CDR3, as DNA: TGTGCCAGCAGTTACGAGAGGAGGGAGACCCAGTACTTC. It specifies CASSYERRETQYF.

The rearrangement joins TRBV4-2 to TRBJ1-3; D uncertain. The CDR3 runs to 17 residues. Germline V gene sequence: CDR1 LGHNA, CDR2 YNFKEQ. V shed 0 bases and J shed 0 bases, with 12 bases lying between them. DNA for the CDR3: TGTGCCAGCAGCCAAGATCCTGGTTCCTACTCTGGAAACACCATATATTTT. Translated: CASSQDPGSYSGNTIYF.

The chain employs TRBV11-2 and TRBJ2-7, with 8 nucleotides matching TRBD2. J was trimmed by 4 bases and V by 5 bases; bases with no gene match: 10. From germline, CDR1 is SGHAT and CDR2 FQNNGV. There are 15 residues in the CDR3. The CDR3 DNA reads as TGTGCCAGCAGCCGAGAGTGGCGGGGGGCATACGAGCAGTACTTC. The encoded protein is CASSREWRGAYEQYF. Based on the CDR3 plus reference TRBV11-2 and TRBJ2-7, the full variable domain is EAGVAQSPRYKIIEKRQSVAFWCNPISGHATLYWYQQILGQGPKLLIQFQNNGVVDDSQLPKDRFSAERLKGVDSTLKIQPAKLEDSAVYLCASSREWRGAYEQYFGPGTRLTVT.

This clone was seen a handful of times. The chain employs TRBV5-8 and TRBJ1-1; maybe TRBD1 (5 bases). The CDR3 length is 16 residues. V lost 3 bases, J lost 3 bases, and 18 bases lay in between. Per germline, CDR1 SGHTS and CDR2 YDEGEE. The CDR3 is CASSSGRAWVHTEAFF. The CDR3 DNA reads TGTGCCAGCAGCTCGGGCAGGGCATGGGTTCACACTGAAGCTTTCTTT.

The chain carries TRBV11-2 and TRBJ2-2; 10 nucleotides align to TRBD2. The CDR3 runs to 16 residues. V lost 4 bases and J lost 7; bases outside the gene matches: 9. The germline V gene has CDR1 SGHAT and CDR2 FQNNGV. The CDR3 loop is CASSSIGTSVSGELFF. The CDR3 nucleotides read TGTGCCAGCAGCTCGATCGGGACTAGCGTTAGCGGGGAGCTGTTTTTT. Supplemented by reference TRBV11-2 and TRBJ2-2, the full variable domain reads EAGVAQSPRYKIIEKRQSVAFWCNPISGHATLYWYQQILGQGPKLLIQFQNNGVVDDSQLPKDRFSAERLKGVDSTLKIQPAKLEDSAVYLCASSSIGTSVSGELFFGEGSRLTVL.

The rearrangement joins TRBV2 to TRBJ1-5, with TRBD1 as a possible D gene (5 bases). The CDR3 extends over 16 amino acids. Looked up from germline, CDR1 is SNHLY and CDR2 is FYNNEI. Trimming took off 3 bases at V and 0 bases at J, with 12 bases between the two ends. CDR3 amino acids: CASSDWQGNSNQPQHF. In nucleotides, the CDR3 is TGTGCCAGCAGTGATTGGCAGGGCAATAGCAATCAGCCCCAGCATTTT.

V gene TRBV10-3 combines with J gene TRBJ1-2; D is unclear. The V gene lost 0 bases and the J gene lost 1 base, with 12 bases spanning the gap. The length of the CDR3 is 16 residues. Germline V gene sequence: CDR1 ENHRY, CDR2 SYGVKD. The CDR3 here is CAISESRAGGNYGYTF. CDR3 DNA: TGTGCCATCAGTGAGTCGAGGGCAGGAGGTAACTATGGCTACACCTTC.

CDR3 amino acids: CSVSQGVNSPLHF. CDR3 nucleotides: TGCAGCGTCTCACAGGGGGTGAATTCACCCCTCCACTTT. This chain joins TRBV29-1 and TRBJ1-6; TRBD1 matches 8 bases. In germline, CDR1 is SQVTM, CDR2 ANQGSEA. Germline trimming cut 6 bases from V and 7 bases from J; bases unmatched to any gene: 5. The CDR3 totals 13 residues. The whole variable domain, remainder taken from reference TRBV29-1 and TRBJ1-6, is SAVISQKPSRDICQRGTSLTIQCQVDSQVTMMFWYRQQPGQSLTLIATANQGSEATYESGFVIDKFPISRPNLTFSTLTVSNMSPEDSSIYLCSVSQGVNSPLHFGNGTRLTVT.

This sequence joins TRBV9 and TRBJ2-3; 11 bases map to TRBD2. CDR1 and CDR2 (germline): SGDLS, YYNGEE. This CDR3 spans 15 amino acids. The ends lost 3 bases at V and 2 bases at J; junction bases unmatched: 2. The CDR3 nucleotides are TGTGCCAGCAGCGAGACTAGCGGGGACACAGATACGCAGTATTTT. Its protein is CASSETSGDTDTQYF. Using reference TRBV9 and TRBJ2-3 for the parts outside the CDR3, the full variable domain is DSGVTQTPKHLITATGQRVTLRCSPRSGDLSVYWYQQSLDQGLQFLIQYYNGEERAKGNILERFSAQQFPDLHSELNLSSLELGDSALYFCASSETSGDTDTQYFGPGTRLTVL.

This chain joins TRBV6-5 and TRBJ1-5, with 7 bases that match TRBD1. Germline V gene sequence: CDR1 MNHEY, CDR2 SVGAGI. The V gene end was trimmed by 3 bases and the J gene end by 5 bases; junction bases not matched to a gene: 10. This CDR3 spans 16 amino acids. The CDR3 DNA reads TGTGCCAGCAGTTATTACACCGGGACAGAGTATCAGCCCCAGCATTTT. Its protein is CASSYYTGTEYQPQHF.

The chain employs TRBV28 and TRBJ2-1; D might be TRBD1 (5 bases). CDR1 is MDHEN and CDR2 is SYDVKM in the germline V gene. V lost 6 bases and J lost 10, with 22 bases in between. The CDR3 extends over 15 amino acids. The CDR3 nucleotides read TGTGCCAGCAGCCAACCCCAGGGAAGCAGAGGCGAGCAGTTCTTC. This codes for CASSQPQGSRGEQFF.

This chain joins TRBV5-6 and TRBJ2-7; D perhaps matches TRBD2 (5 bases). Germline loops: CDR1 SGHDT, CDR2 YYEEEE. The CDR3 length is 13 residues. Trimming shortened V by 4 bases and J by 4 bases, and 12 bases separated the two germline ends. The CDR3: CASSPDKRYEQYF. Written as DNA, the CDR3 is TGTGCCAGCAGCCCCGACAAGCGGTACGAGCAGTACTTC.

This chain joins TRBV24-1 and TRBJ2-3; 8 nucleotides match TRBD1. V lost 1 base to trimming and J lost 5 bases; unmatched junction nucleotides: 1. Germline-derived CDR1 and CDR2 are KGHDR and SFDVKD. CDR3 length equals 14 residues. CDR3 DNA: TGTGCCACCAGTGATTTCAGGGGGCGAGATACGCAGTATTTT. This codes for CATSDFRGRDTQYF.

The chain uses TRBV7-8 and TRBJ1-2; D is unclear. The CDR3 extends over 16 amino acids. Trimming stripped 1 base from V and 0 bases from J, with 12 bases between. Looked up from germline, CDR1 is SGHVS and CDR2 is FQNEAQ. In nucleotides, the CDR3 is TGTGCCAGCAGCTTAGAATCAGCGGGATCTAACTATGGCTACACCTTC. Residues: CASSLESAGSNYGYTF.

This clone appeared a few times. Other nucleotide sequences from this sample produce the same CDR3. The chain combines TRBV12-3 or TRBV12-4 with TRBJ1-1, with unresolved D. The ends were cut back, 3 bases at V and 5 bases at J, with 10 bases in the middle. The CDR3 runs to 13 residues. The CDR3 loop reads CASSLKRNTEAFF. DNA for the CDR3: TGTGCCAGCAGTTTGAAGAGAAATACTGAAGCTTTCTTT.

The chain has TRBV3-1 (or the pseudogene TRBV3-2) and TRBJ1-6; D gene ambiguous. V lost 4 bases to trimming and J lost 0 bases, with 4 bases between them. This CDR3 is 14 amino acids long. The V gene's germline CDR1 is LGHDT and CDR2 YNNKEL (reference sequence). CDR3 sequence: CASSPNSYNSPLHF. The CDR3 DNA reads TGTGCCAGCAGCCCTAACTCCTATAATTCACCCCTCCACTTT.

This clone has just a few counts. The chain carries TRBV10-2 and TRBJ1-5, with TRBD1 as a possible D gene (5 bases). This CDR3 spans 17 amino acids. The germline CDR1 and CDR2 sequences are WSHSY and SAAADI. The ends were cut back, 5 bases at V and 1 base at J, with 18 bases in the middle. The CDR3 DNA is TGCGCCAGCAGTCAGAGTGCAGGAGGGGCGAGCAATCAGCCCCAGCATTTT. Residues: CASSQSAGGASNQPQHF.

The chain uses TRBV5-4 and TRBJ1-2, with D perhaps TRBD1 (5 bases). In germline, CDR1 is SGHNT, CDR2 YYREEE (reference sequence). V dropped 2 bases and J dropped 2 bases, with 7 bases sitting between them. The CDR3 has 13 residues. The CDR3 protein is CASSFAGNYGYTF. The CDR3 bases are TGTGCCAGCAGCTTTGCAGGGAACTATGGCTACACCTTC.

The V call is TRBV10-3, the J call TRBJ1-4; no clear D. The CDR3 length is 12 residues. Germline V gene lookup returns CDR1 ENHRY and CDR2 SYGVKD. Trimming pared 5 bases from V and 8 bases from J, leaving 9 bases between. The CDR3 DNA reads as TGTGCCATCAGTCCCCACAGCGAAAAACTGTTTTTT. This translates into CAISPHSEKLFF.

The chain couples TRBV23-1 to TRBJ2-5; 8 positions agree with TRBD2. TRBV23-1 is flagged as an ORF with uncertain function. With V trimmed by 10 bases and J by 5 bases, 15 bases remained unmatched. This CDR3 region has 15 residues. The CDR3 DNA is TGCGCCAAGTGGGGCCCGGGACTAGGGGATGAGACCCAGTACTTC. It specifies CAKWGPGLGDETQYF.

The rearrangement links TRBV25-1 to TRBJ2-1; the D gene is possibly TRBD1 (7 bases). The length of the CDR3 is 17 residues. The V gene lost 1 base and the J gene lost 0 bases, with 13 bases spanning the gap. Germline CDR1 and CDR2: MGHDK and SYGVNS. The CDR3 DNA reads TGTGCCAGCAGTGAATTCGGCAGGGGGGTCTCCTACAATGAGCAGTTCTTC. It codes for CASSEFGRGVSYNEQFF.

In DNA, the CDR3 is TGTGCCAGCAGTAAACAGGTCTCGAACACCGGGGAGCTGTTTTTT. It translates to CASSKQVSNTGELFF. V gene TRBV6-4 combines with J gene TRBJ2-2; possible D gene TRBD1, 5 bases. V was clipped by 5 bases and J by 0 bases, with 10 bases between them. This CDR3 is 15 amino acids long. Looked up from germline, CDR1 is MRHNA and CDR2 is SNTAGT.

The rearrangement joins TRBV11-2 to TRBJ2-1; 11 nucleotides agree with TRBD2. CDR3 length: 17 amino acids. V gave up 1 base and J gave up 6 bases; unmatched junction bases: 8. Looked up from germline, CDR1 is SGHAT and CDR2 is FQNNGV. The chain's CDR3 is CASSLGVLAGGPNEQFF. The CDR3 bases are TGTGCCAGCAGCTTAGGGGTTCTAGCGGGGGGTCCCAATGAGCAGTTCTTC.